The 10 T cell receptor beta chains in this list originate from one sample, sequenced in a study of identical twins. TCRdb independently ran MiXCR on the 5' RACE reads; one entry per CDR3 protein. This sample has some 730,000 distinct CDR3 sequences, with 18% found just once. In addition, the sample was reused for a study of T cells expressing NK-cell markers.

Sequenced: PBMCs. Receptor source: a woman between 18 and 29 years old in good health.

This clonotype was counted between two and nine times. The CDR3 protein is CASSLRDMRAFF. The CDR3 coding sequence is TGTGCCAGCAGCTTACGGGACATGCGGGCTTTCTTT. V gene TRBV7-9 combines with J gene TRBJ1-1, with TRBD1 as a possible D gene (6 bases). This CDR3 region has 12 residues. Germline CDR1 reads SEHNR; CDR2 reads FQNEAQ (reference sequence). Trimming pared 2 bases from V and 11 bases from J, leaving 12 bases between.

This clonotype appeared a few times. V usage is TRBV2 and J usage is TRBJ2-2; 10 bases are a match to TRBD2. V trimming: 6 bases; J trimming: 4 bases; junction bases outside the gene matches: 2. Germline V gene data show CDR1 as SNHLY and CDR2 as FYNNEI. This CDR3 region has 14 residues. CDR3 in DNA: TGTGCCAGCAGACTAGCGGGACTCACCGGGGAGCTGTTTTTT. It codes for CASRLAGLTGELFF.

The chain employs TRBV15 and TRBJ1-4; 9 positions match TRBD1. Looked up from germline, CDR1 is LNHNV and CDR2 is YYDKDF (reference sequence). The CDR3 has 13 residues. V gave up 11 bases and J gave up 7 bases; unmatched junction bases: 8. The CDR3 DNA sequence: TGTGCCGCCGGGACAGGGTCAACTGAAAAACTGTTTTTT. Its translation is CAAGTGSTEKLFF.

This sequence joins TRBV18 and TRBJ2-5; D is uncertain. The CDR3 is 14 amino acids. Germline V lookup: CDR1 KGHSH, CDR2 LQKENI. Trimming pared 3 bases from V and 4 bases from J, leaving 12 bases between. CDR3 amino acids: CASSPVGLSETQYF. As DNA, the CDR3 is TGTGCCAGCTCACCGGTTGGGTTGTCAGAGACCCAGTACTTC.

This clonotype has only a few counts. The chain recombines TRBV7-9 with TRBJ2-7; 7 bases agree with TRBD2. Trimming at V came to 10 bases and at J to 3 bases, leaving 3 bases not matched to a gene. CDR1 is SEHNR and CDR2 is FQNEAQ in the germline V gene (reference sequence). The CDR3 loop spans 11 amino acids. The CDR3 sequence is CATGRGYEQYF. The CDR3 nucleotides are TGTGCCACAGGGAGGGGCTACGAGCAGTACTTC.

This clonotype was detected a few times. The V and J genes are TRBV9 and TRBJ2-5; D perhaps matches TRBD2 (6 bases). This CDR3 comprises 15 residues. Trimming took 0 bases from V and 5 from J, leaving 14 bases between them. Germline CDR1 is SGDLS and CDR2 is YYNGEE. CDR3 residues: CASSVGLVLQETQYF. The CDR3 region has the DNA TGTGCCAGCAGCGTAGGACTAGTCCTCCAGGAGACCCAGTACTTC.

The V gene is TRBV7-8, the J gene TRBJ2-3; D remains unclear. V lost 1 base and J lost 5, with 10 bases in between. Germline CDR1 reads SGHVS; CDR2 reads FQNEAQ. The CDR3 runs to 14 residues. CDR3 region: CASSLGARRDTQYF. CDR3 coding DNA: TGTGCCAGCAGCTTAGGTGCCCGTCGAGATACGCAGTATTTT.

This clonotype was seen more than once but under ten times. CDR3 sequence reads: CATSDSHGAPRRVELFF. The CDR3 DNA sequence: TGTGCCACCAGTGATTCCCACGGGGCCCCACGACGGGTGGAGCTGTTTTTT. The chain recombines TRBV24-1 with TRBJ2-2, with D perhaps matching TRBD1 or TRBD2 (5 bases each). V was shortened by 2 bases and J by 10 bases, with 22 bases between the two germline ends. Looked up from germline, CDR1 is KGHDR and CDR2 is SFDVKD. The CDR3 runs 17 residues.

At least ten counts were recorded for this clonotype. This rearrangement joins TRBV12-3 or TRBV12-4 to TRBJ2-7, with 11 bases fitting TRBD2. J lost 3 bases, V lost 3 bases, and 4 bases had no gene match. This CDR3 spans 15 amino acids. This CDR3 reads CASSLFLAGGYEQYF. Here the CDR3 DNA reads TGTGCCAGCAGTTTGTTCCTAGCGGGAGGCTACGAGCAGTACTTC.

This clonotype has only a few counts. This may be a read error, as it is one base from a much larger clone. The chain has TRBV12-3 or TRBV12-4 and TRBJ1-1; D is ambiguous. V was trimmed by 7 bases and J by 0 bases, leaving 3 bases between them. CDR3 length: 11 residues. CDR3 in DNA: TGTGCCAGCATTATGAACACTGAAGCTTTCTTT. Its translation: CASIMNTEAFF.